Listed here are 7 T cell receptor beta chains from one sample, sequenced in a study of glioma-infiltrating T cells (dated by TCRdb to the mid-2010s). Reads for this sample came from an Illumina MiSeq. TCR alpha and beta CDR3 regions were amplified with the iRepertoire nested amplicon-rescue multiplex PCR (arm-PCR) platform from RNA. TCRdb reran the public reads through fastp at Q25 and MiXCR, keeping productive beta chains. Each CDR3 protein gets just one entry, which takes the most common genes and DNA from the rows behind it. Here the sample has about 140,000 distinct CDR3 sequences; roughly two fifths occur a single time. The leading ten clones occupy about 18% of the sample. Specimen: glioma tissue, nonneoplastic brain tissue, or PBMCs (not recorded which). The receptors derive from a human donor with low-grade glioma or glioblastoma, undergoing nonglioma brain surgery, or in good health (not recorded which).

The rearrangement uses TRBV7-2 and TRBJ1-1, with 9 bases aligning to TRBD1. This CDR3 is 14 amino acids long. CDR1 is SGHTA and CDR2 is FQGNSA in the germline V gene. J was trimmed by 3 bases and V by 4 bases; bases with no gene match: 3. This CDR3 reads CASSSGQGYTEAFF. As DNA, the CDR3 is TGTGCCAGCAGCTCGGGACAGGGATACACTGAAGCTTTCTTT.

On this clonotype itself: A single base separates this from a much larger clone, so it may be a read error. This sequence joins TRBV20-1 and TRBJ2-5; the match to TRBD2 covers 11 bases. This CDR3 region has 14 residues. Germline CDR1 DFQATT, CDR2 SNEGSKA (reference sequence). The CDR3 here is CSVDPTSGIEIQYF. DNA for the CDR3: TGCAGTGTAGACCCGACTAGCGGGATCGAGATCCAGTACTTC.

This chain connects TRBV6-6 to TRBJ1-2, with 8 nucleotides matching TRBD1. J gave up 4 bases and V 0 bases, and 1 base lay outside the gene matches. This CDR3 spans 14 amino acids. CDR1 MNHNY and CDR2 SVGAGI come from the germline V gene (reference sequence). CDR3 nucleotide sequence: TGTGCCAGCAGTTACTCTGGACAGGGCTATGGCTACACCTTC. It translates to CASSYSGQGYGYTF.

The V gene is TRBV10-3, the J gene TRBJ2-7; either TRBD1 or TRBD2 may supply D (5 bases each). The CDR3 totals 14 residues. In germline, CDR1 is ENHRY, CDR2 SYGVKD. V was trimmed by 7 bases and J by 2 bases, leaving 15 bases between them. The CDR3 protein is CAINPGARAYEQYF. As DNA, the CDR3 is TGTGCCATCAACCCCGGGGCCCGAGCCTACGAGCAGTACTTC.

V is TRBV14 and J is TRBJ2-1, with TRBD1 matching over 7 bases. The J segment lost 9 bases and the V segment lost 4 bases, leaving 6 bases of the junction unmatched. CDR1 is SGHDN and CDR2 is FVKESK in the germline V gene. The CDR3 totals 13 residues. The CDR3 DNA reads TGTGCCAGCAGCCTGACAGGGATGGCTGAGCAGTTCTTC. It specifies CASSLTGMAEQFF.

This clonotype has just a few counts. This chain links TRBV27 with TRBJ2-3, with 11 bases fitting TRBD2. V lost 1 base to trimming and J lost 3 bases; unmatched junction nucleotides: 3. The CDR3 loop spans 16 amino acids. From germline, CDR1 is MNHEY and CDR2 SMNVEV (reference sequence). The chain's CDR3 is CASSLLASGGTDTQYF. The CDR3 nucleotides are TGTGCCAGCAGTTTATTGGCTAGCGGGGGGACAGATACGCAGTATTTT.

Worth noting for this clonotype: Germline is not matched at one junction end, which may reflect a read error. The chain has TRBV4-3 and TRBJ2-1, with 8 positions matching TRBD1. This CDR3 region has 15 residues. In germline, CDR1 is LGHNA, CDR2 YSLEER. The CDR3 here is CAGSQDRTGTTEQFF. DNA of the CDR3: TGCGCCGGCAGCCAAGATCGGACAGGGACCACTGAGCAGTTCTTC.